This T cell receptor (beta chain) was profiled in a study of shared clonotypes between healthy human individuals. The CDR3 spans 17 residues. In regard to this clone: The antigen is unknown.

Study conclusions and caveats: Naive CD4 clonotypes overlapped across a handful of donors at approximately 5.5%. Generation of non-shared clonotypes was less probable than generation of clonotypes shared by all four donors.

Roughly 27,000 T cell genomes, or around 0.2 ug DNA, went into the sorted-subset replicate PCRs. Clones were sequenced by immunoSEQ multiplex PCR, and TCRdb holds only the in-frame ones, with some missing. The data hold about 1.5 million clones, with approximately 98% observed a single time. The V call is TRBV21-1, the J call TRBJ2-5; the D call in the table, TRBD2, was not verified against the DNA. TRBV21-1 is assigned pseudogene status. This clonotype was sampled from a man aged 25 to 40 in good health. The sequenced material came from naive CD4+ T cells sorted from blood. The subset: CD45RA+ positively selected. CDR3 DNA sequence: TGTGCCAGCAGCAAGGGCGGGAACGGACATCAACAAGAGACCCAGTACTTC. Protein: CASSKGGNGHQQETQYF.